The 29 T cell receptor beta chains below were found in one sample sequenced in a study of T cells in women clearing cervical HPV infection. Here immunoSEQ multiplex PCR was the method, and the copy in TCRdb shows in-frame clones only, minus some. This sample carries 20,000 to 25,000 clones, with 5.5% to 8% going to the ten biggest clones. Material: blood buffy coat. These receptors were collected from a woman aged 18-70 years with a cervical HPV16 infection that either progressed to CIN3+ or cleared (not recorded which).

As to this clone: The read ends 3 residues shy of where the CDR3 ends; the end is completed using the germline J gene. The J gene is TRBJ1-5, the V gene TRBV6-4, with D possibly being TRBD1 (5 bases). This CDR3 comprises 14 residues. CDR1 and CDR2 (germline): MRHNA, SNTAGT. V lost 4 bases and J 7 bases, leaving 14 bases between the germline ends. CDR3 DNA (partial): TGTGCCAGCAGTGCGACAGTGCAAGGCCAGCCC. Translating gives CASSATVQGQP. The entire CDR3 reads CASSATVQGQPQHF.

About this clone itself: The read ends 3 residues early relative to the CDR3; the germline J gene fills the gap. The rearrangement joins TRBV6-2 or TRBV6-3 to TRBJ2-2; D is ambiguous. Germline CDR1 is MNHEY and CDR2 is SVGEGT. The CDR3 runs 15 residues. Here the CDR3 reads CASSYSAVANEKLFF. CDR3 DNA, as far as it was read: TGTGCCAGCAGTTACTCCGCGGTTGCTAATGAAAAG.

To note about this clone: Read sequence stops 3 residues before the CDR3 end, and the germline J gene provides the missing end. This rearrangement joins TRBV12-3 or TRBV12-4 to TRBJ1-5; 8 bases are a match to TRBD1. This CDR3 region has 13 residues. V lost 6 bases to trimming and J lost 4 bases; unmatched junction nucleotides: 2. The DNA read from the CDR3 is TGTGCCAGCAGGGGACAGGCGAATCAGCCC. It is translated as CASRGQANQP. In full, the CDR3 reads CASRGQANQPQHF.

Comment on this clone: The CDR3 extends 3 residues past the end of the read, so its final part is completed from the germline J gene. The chain recombines TRBV6-4 with TRBJ2-2, with 11 positions matching TRBD2. V lost 4 bases and J lost 4; bases outside the gene matches: 2. CDR1 is MRHNA and CDR2 is SNTAGT in the germline V gene. The CDR3 contains 15 residues. Partial CDR3 DNA: TGTGCCAGCAGTGCGGGACTAGCGGTCACCGGGGAG. Translating it yields CASSAGLAVTGE. The whole CDR3 protein is CASSAGLAVTGELFF.

Points on this clone: The read finishes 3 residues shy of the CDR3 end, and the germline J gene is used to complete it. The chain is built from TRBV5-4 and TRBJ2-2; D may be TRBD1 (5 bases). Trimming took off 1 base at V and 4 bases at J, with 14 bases between the two ends. The germline gives CDR1 SGHNT, CDR2 YYREEE (reference sequence). The CDR3 covers 16 residues. CDR3 sequence: CASSLKGLGRTGELFF. The part of the CDR3 DNA that was read is TGTGCCAGCAGCTTGAAGGGGTTAGGTCGCACCGGGGAG.

Points on this clone: The CDR3 is cut off 3 residues early in the read; its end comes from the germline J gene. V usage is TRBV12-3 or TRBV12-4 and J usage is TRBJ1-6, with D possibly TRBD1 on 5 matching bases. CDR3 size: 14 residues. V was shortened by 5 bases and J by 5 bases, with 10 bases between the two germline ends. The covered CDR3 bases are TGTGCCAGCAGTCCTCAGGGCCATAATTCACCC. The encoded protein is CASSPQGHNSP. The complete CDR3 reads CASSPQGHNSPLHF.

In the case of this clone: The DNA ends 3 residues before the CDR3 does, and the rest of the CDR3 is filled in from the germline J gene. This chain joins TRBV7-2 and TRBJ1-2; tentative D call: TRBD1 (6 bases). This CDR3 spans 14 amino acids. Germline V CDR1 and CDR2: SGHTA, FQGNSA. The covered CDR3 bases are TGTGCCAGCAGCTTAAACAGGGTTATAGATGAC. Its protein product is CASSLNRVIDD. In full, the CDR3 reads CASSLNRVIDDYTF.

With regard to this clone: The CDR3 end is not reached by the read, which stops 3 residues before it; the germline J gene fills it in. The rearrangement uses TRBV30 and TRBJ2-2; D ambiguous. CDR1 is GTSNPN and CDR2 is SVGIG in the germline V gene (reference sequence). The CDR3 consists of 12 residues. CDR3 DNA, as far as it was read: TGTGCCTGGAGTGGGCAGGATGAAAAG. It specifies CAWSGQDEK. The complete CDR3 protein is CAWSGQDEKLFF. The variable domain in full, completed from reference TRBV30 and TRBJ2-2, reads SQTIHQWPATLVQPVGSPLSLECTVEGTSNPNLYWYRQAAGRGLQLLFYSVGIGQISSEVPQNLSASRPQDRQFILSSKKLLLSDSGFYLCAWSGQDEKLFFGEGSRLTVL.

Of note for this clone: The DNA ends 3 residues before the CDR3 does, and the rest of the CDR3 is filled in from the germline J gene. The V and J genes are TRBV20-1 and TRBJ2-1; D possibly corresponds to TRBD1 (6 bases). This CDR3 spans 16 amino acids. The germline V gene has CDR1 DFQATT and CDR2 SNEGSKA (reference sequence). Trimming pared 3 bases from V and 5 bases from J, leaving 20 bases between. Partial CDR3 DNA: TGCAGTGCTAGGAGGCAGGGGAGAAAGGTCCACAATGAG. Translated: CSARRQGRKVHNE. The entire CDR3 is CSARRQGRKVHNEQFF.

For this clone: With the read ending 3 residues before the CDR3 end, the germline J gene is used to fill in that end. The chain joins TRBV10-3 to TRBJ1-1; TRBD1 matches at 11 bases. CDR1 and CDR2 from the germline V gene are ENHRY and SYGVKD. The V gene end was trimmed by 5 bases and the J gene end by 3 bases; junction bases not matched to a gene: 8. The CDR3 is made up of 16 amino acids. CDR3 DNA (partial): TGTGCCATCAGTCCGGGACAGGGGGGGGTCGACACTGAA. It specifies CAISPGQGGVDTE. The full CDR3 protein reads CAISPGQGGVDTEAFF.

For this clone: The sequenced fragment ends 3 residues before the CDR3 boundary, so the rest is inferred from the germline J gene. J is TRBJ2-1 and V is TRBV29-1; TRBD1 matches at 7 bases. The junction had 7 bases not matched to a gene; V was cut back by 4 bases and J by 7 bases. The CDR3 totals 13 residues. Germline V gene data show CDR1 as SQVTM and CDR2 as ANQGSEA. CDR3 DNA, as far as it was read: TGCAGCGTTGTGATAGCCAGGGGGAATGAG. Translated, it gives CSVVIARGNE. The CDR3 in full is CSVVIARGNEQFF.

About this clone: Read sequence stops 3 residues before the CDR3 end, and the germline J gene provides the missing end. This chain connects TRBV7-8 to TRBJ1-2; 8 bases agree with TRBD1. The V segment lost 4 bases and the J segment 6 bases; nucleotides outside the gene matches: 10. Germline values: CDR1 SGHVS, CDR2 FQNEAQ. CDR3 length: 15 residues. The part of the CDR3 DNA that was read is TGTGCCAGCAGCTCGAGGCCAGGGGGCGGGGATGGC. Its protein is CASSSRPGGGDG. The CDR3 in full is CASSSRPGGGDGYTF.

As concerns this clone: From the germline J gene comes the end of the CDR3, since the read stops 3 residues before it. J is TRBJ2-7 and V is TRBV6-7, with 12 bases that match TRBD2. TRBV6-7 counts as an open reading frame of uncertain function. Germline trimming cut 8 bases from V and 0 bases from J; bases unmatched to any gene: 8. This CDR3 is built from 16 residues. The CDR3 loop is CASYASGRVNSYEQYF. Partial CDR3 DNA: TGTGCCAGCTATGCTAGCGGGAGGGTTAACTCCTACGAG.

Worth noting for this clone: The read finishes 3 residues shy of the CDR3 end, and the germline J gene is used to complete it. The gene calls are TRBV7-9 and TRBJ2-3; 12 bases are a match to TRBD2. In germline, CDR1 is SEHNR, CDR2 FQNEAQ (reference sequence). Trimming at V came to 5 bases and at J to 6 bases, leaving 6 bases not matched to a gene. This CDR3 region has 15 residues. The part of the CDR3 DNA that was read is TGTGCCAGCAGCCTGACTAGCGGGAGAGCCGATACG. Translated, it gives CASSLTSGRADT. The whole CDR3 sequence reads CASSLTSGRADTQYF.

Details on this clone: Coverage ceases 3 residues before the CDR3 finishes, and the germline J gene fills in the end. The V and J genes are TRBV20-1 and TRBJ2-7, with D possibly being TRBD1 (5 bases). V gave up 3 bases and J gave up 2 bases, with 20 bases separating them. Germline V gene lookup returns CDR1 DFQATT and CDR2 SNEGSKA (reference sequence). CDR3 length: 16 amino acids. The part of the CDR3 DNA that was read is TGCAGTGCTAGGTGGCCCCAGGGCGCCGGAACCTACGAG. Protein product: CSARWPQGAGTYE. The CDR3 as a whole reads CSARWPQGAGTYEQYF.

Points on this clone: The CDR3 end lies 3 residues beyond the end of the read and is filled in from the germline J gene. This chain links TRBV20-1 with TRBJ2-3, with a tentative D call TRBD2 (7 bases). This CDR3 comprises 16 residues. In germline, CDR1 is DFQATT, CDR2 SNEGSKA (reference sequence). The CDR3 loop is CSARDPGGRGQETQYF. The CDR3 bases that were read are TGCAGTGCTAGAGATCCCGGCGGGCGGGGGCAAGAGACG.

As for this clone: Read data end 3 residues before the CDR3 end; the end is taken from the germline J gene. The chain employs TRBV10-3 and TRBJ1-6; TRBD1 matches at 10 bases. Germline lookup yields CDR1 ENHRY and CDR2 SYGVKD. This CDR3 is 12 amino acids long. The junction had 6 bases not matched to a gene; V was cut back by 11 bases and J by 11 bases. The part of the CDR3 DNA that was read is TGTGCCGTGGGACAGGGGAATCCACCC. Translating gives CAVGQGNPP. The entire CDR3 protein is CAVGQGNPPLHF.

With respect to this clone: The read falls 3 residues short of the CDR3 end, and the missing part is taken from the germline J gene. The gene calls are TRBV4-2 and TRBJ1-3; 7 nucleotides match TRBD1. The CDR3 contains 15 residues. Germline V CDR1 and CDR2: LGHNA, YNFKEQ. After removal of 1 base from V and 4 bases from J, the junction contained 4 bases not matched to a gene. CDR3 DNA, as far as it was read: TGTGCCAGCAGCCAAGCCGACAGGGACGGAAACACC. Amino acids: CASSQADRDGNT. The full CDR3 reads CASSQADRDGNTIYF.

Comments on this clone: Read sequence stops 3 residues before the CDR3 end, and the germline J gene provides the missing end. The V call is TRBV24-1, the J call TRBJ2-1; D perhaps matches TRBD2 (6 bases). CDR1 is KGHDR, CDR2 SFDVKD, per germline. Trimming left V 3 bases short and J 6 bases short, with 17 bases between. The CDR3 runs to 16 residues. The CDR3: CATSDPTRRVANEQFF. The CDR3 DNA, read in part, is TGTGCCACCAGTGATCCGACTAGGCGGGTAGCCAATGAG.

As regards this clone: The read gets to within 3 residues of the CDR3 end, and the germline J gene fills in the rest. This chain links TRBV27 with TRBJ2-5, with D perhaps TRBD1 (5 bases). CDR1 and CDR2 from the germline V gene are MNHEY and SMNVEV (reference sequence). CDR3 size: 14 residues. V was cut by 0 bases and J by 2 bases, with 7 bases left in between. CDR3 amino acids: CASSLSRVQETQYF. The CDR3 bases that were read are TGTGCCAGCAGTTTATCCAGGGTACAAGAGACC.

Comments on this clone: The read ends 3 residues early relative to the CDR3; the germline J gene fills the gap. This sequence joins TRBV5-1 and TRBJ2-7; perhaps TRBD1 as D (5 bases). V lost 4 bases to trimming and J lost 2 bases, with 10 bases between them. The CDR3 is made up of 13 amino acids. Germline CDR1 is SGHRS and CDR2 is YFSETQ. The sequenced part of the CDR3 DNA is TGCGCCAGCAGCGTTCAAGGGGCCTACGAG. This encodes CASSVQGAYE. The CDR3 in full is CASSVQGAYEQYF.

CDR3: CASSGAGGDYNDYTF. Incomplete CDR3 DNA: TGTGCCAGCAGCGGGGCGGGAGGGGACTACAATGAC. This chain joins TRBV7-9 and TRBJ1-2, with a possible D match to TRBD1 (5 bases). The CDR3 extends 3 residues past the end of the read, so its final part is completed from the germline J gene. Germline assignment: CDR1 SEHNR and CDR2 FQNEAQ (reference sequence). The CDR3 has 15 amino acids.

Concerning this clone itself: The CDR3 end falls 3 residues outside the read, so it is completed with the germline J gene. The chain employs TRBV29-1 and TRBJ1-2; 8 bases match TRBD1. The germline V gene encodes CDR1 SQVTM and CDR2 ANQGSEA. The CDR3 runs to 13 residues. CDR3 DNA, as far as it was read: TGCAGCGTTGAATCTCAGGGGGCCTGGGGC. It is translated as CSVESQGAWG. The whole CDR3 protein reads CSVESQGAWGYTF.

About this clone: The observed sequence ends 3 residues before the CDR3 terminus, with the missing tail filled in from the germline J gene. J is TRBJ1-5 and V is TRBV18, with 7 nucleotides matching TRBD1. Germline CDR1 is KGHSH and CDR2 is LQKENI. Unmatched junction bases numbered 9, after V lost 6 bases and J lost 4 bases. The CDR3 sequence is 15 residues long. CDR3 sequence: CASSPDRVRNQPQHF. Incomplete CDR3 DNA: TGTGCCAGCTCCCCAGACAGGGTAAGGAATCAGCCC.

Remarks on this clone: The CDR3 end falls 3 residues outside the read, so it is completed with the germline J gene. The V and J genes are TRBV10-3 and TRBJ2-3; 7 bases are shared with TRBD1. Germline V lookup: CDR1 ENHRY, CDR2 SYGVKD. CDR3 size: 20 residues. Trimming took 6 bases from V and 0 from J; bases not matched to a gene: 21. The sequenced CDR3 bases are TGTGCCATCAGACTACCGTCTACAGGGGCCACAAAGGATAGCACAGATACG. It yields the protein CAIRLPSTGATKDSTDT. From start to end, the CDR3 is CAIRLPSTGATKDSTDTQYF.

As for this clone: The read ends 3 residues early relative to the CDR3; the germline J gene fills the gap. The V gene is TRBV18, the J gene TRBJ1-2; D perhaps matches TRBD1 (5 bases). CDR3 size: 16 residues. Germline V gives CDR1 KGHSH, CDR2 LQKENI. Partial CDR3 DNA: TGTGCCAGCTCAGCTCAGTCTAGCGGGGGGACTACAGAC. Protein product: CASSAQSSGGTTD. The whole CDR3 reads CASSAQSSGGTTDYTF.

Concerning this clone: The CDR3 end is not reached by the read, which stops 3 residues before it; the germline J gene fills it in. This chain joins TRBV19 and TRBJ2-3, with 9 bases identical to TRBD1. This CDR3 contains 12 residues. Germline CDR1 reads LNHDA; CDR2 reads SQIVND (reference sequence). This CDR3 reads CATQTGGETQYF. Incomplete CDR3 DNA: TGTGCCACCCAGACAGGGGGAGAGACG.

As to this clone: The sequenced fragment ends 3 residues before the CDR3 boundary, so the rest is inferred from the germline J gene. The chain is built from TRBV7-2 and TRBJ1-2; tentatively, D is TRBD1 (6 bases). CDR3 size: 14 residues. Germline V gene sequence: CDR1 SGHTA, CDR2 FQGNSA. The CDR3 reads CASSGGPSTDTYTF. The part of the CDR3 DNA that was read is TGTGCCAGCTCCGGGGGGCCTAGCACAGATACC. The entire variable domain, with the rest obtained from reference TRBV7-2 and TRBJ1-2, is as follows: GAGVSQSPSNKVTEKGKDVELRCDPISGHTALYWYRQSLGQGLEFLIYFQGNSAPDKSGLPSDRFSAERTGGSVSTLTIQRTQQEDSAVYLCASSGGPSTDTYTFGSGTRLTVV.

Comments on this clone: Coverage ceases 3 residues before the CDR3 finishes, and the germline J gene fills in the end. The chain employs TRBV20-1 and TRBJ1-2, with 8 bases identical to TRBD1. Germline V CDR1 and CDR2: DFQATT, SNEGSKA (reference sequence). V trimming: 5 bases; J trimming: 3 bases; junction bases outside the gene matches: 2. CDR3 size: 12 residues. CDR3 sequence: CSAQTGDYGYTF. CDR3 bases read: TGCAGTGCTCAGACAGGGGACTATGGC.